The source of this T cell receptor beta chain is a study of T cells in Graves' hyperthyroidism and ophthalmopathy. The investigators amplified TCR beta CDR3 regions from RNA transcripts. The HTBI primer set was used in a first-round RT-PCR of the TCR CDR3. One entry per CDR3 protein results from TCRdb running MiXCR on the multiplex PCR reads. The sample includes around 700,000 distinct CDR3 sequences, around 20% seen only once; the top ten take about a sixth. Germline assignment: CDR1 SGDLS and CDR2 YYNGEE. V lost 0 bases, J lost 4 bases, and 11 bases stayed unmatched. CDR3 length equals 17 residues. The chain links TRBV9 to TRBJ2-7, with 9 bases aligning to TRBD1. The sequence came from a woman aged 45-59 years with Graves' hyperthyroidism that later progressed to Graves' ophthalmopathy. Sequenced input: blood. CDR3 in DNA: TGTGCCAGCAGCGTAGGTCCTCGCGGACAGGGGTCTTACGAGCAGTACTTC. This codes for CASSVGPRGQGSYEQYF. The whole variable domain, filled in from reference TRBV9 and TRBJ2-7, reads DSGVTQTPKHLITATGQRVTLRCSPRSGDLSVYWYQQSLDQGLQFLIQYYNGEERAKGNILERFSAQQFPDLHSELNLSSLELGDSALYFCASSVGPRGQGSYEQYFGPGTRLTVT.